These T cell receptor beta chains were read from a single sample in a study of blood T cell repertoires in COVID-19. Clones were sequenced by immunoSEQ multiplex PCR, and TCRdb holds only the in-frame ones, with some missing. In the table there are some 79,000 clones, 80% to 90% of which are singletons. The sequenced sample was peripheral blood. These receptors came from a man between 65 and 85 years old with active or convalescent COVID-19. The CDR3 runs from the conserved cysteine through the conserved F or W. Rows may omit the clone size; those that give it use once, few, many or a size class.

cdr3_length: 15
v_call: TRBV25-1
clone_size: -
j_call: TRBJ1-3
cdr3_aa: CASRQTGLSGNTIYF

cdr3_length: 14
v_call: TRBV4-3
clone_size: once
j_call: TRBJ2-5
cdr3_aa: CASSQGQGGETQYF

cdr3_length: 11
v_call: TRBV2
clone_size: -
j_call: TRBJ1-1
cdr3_aa: CASLIDTEAFF

cdr3_length: 15
v_call: TRBV9
clone_size: -
j_call: TRBJ2-7
cdr3_aa: CASSVAPGRTYEQYF

cdr3_length: 15
v_call: TRBV28
clone_size: -
j_call: TRBJ1-1
cdr3_aa: CASSLNPPGGTEAFF

cdr3_length: 13
v_call: TRBV28
clone_size: -
j_call: TRBJ2-1
cdr3_aa: CASSSGAGGEQFF

cdr3_length: 14
v_call: TRBV5-1
clone_size: -
j_call: TRBJ2-3
cdr3_aa: CASSFQRTTDTQYF

cdr3_length: 17
v_call: TRBV7-9
clone_size: -
j_call: TRBJ1-2
cdr3_aa: CASSNIREAGGRVGYTF

cdr3_length: 16
v_call: TRBV7-2
clone_size: -
j_call: TRBJ1-5
cdr3_aa: CASSLPTWGGDQPQHF

cdr3_length: 16
v_call: TRBV2
clone_size: -
j_call: TRBJ1-6
cdr3_aa: CASSYRTTRRTSPLHF

cdr3_length: 17
v_call: TRBV9
clone_size: -
j_call: TRBJ2-1
cdr3_aa: CASSVDPSGSYYNEQFF

cdr3_length: 18
v_call: TRBV5-1
clone_size: -
j_call: TRBJ1-6
cdr3_aa: CASSFLQGANNYNSPLHF

cdr3_length: 14
v_call: TRBV7-3
clone_size: once
j_call: TRBJ2-3
cdr3_aa: CASSLRDSRDTQYF

cdr3_length: 13
v_call: TRBV11-3
clone_size: -
j_call: TRBJ2-3
cdr3_aa: CASSLLPEGTQYF

cdr3_length: 15
v_call: TRBV5-6
clone_size: -
j_call: TRBJ2-2
cdr3_aa: CASSLSQMNTGELFF

cdr3_length: 14
v_call: TRBV6-6
clone_size: few
j_call: TRBJ2-5
cdr3_aa: CASSFSVRQETQYF

cdr3_length: 14
v_call: TRBV18
clone_size: -
j_call: TRBJ1-1
cdr3_aa: CASSPPWTGAEAFF

cdr3_length: 16
v_call: TRBV7-6
clone_size: few
j_call: TRBJ2-2
cdr3_aa: CASSLAAGQGAGELFF

cdr3_length: 16
v_call: TRBV7-8
clone_size: -
j_call: TRBJ1-2
cdr3_aa: CASSARTGQGLYGYTF

cdr3_length: 15
v_call: TRBV6-5
clone_size: -
j_call: TRBJ2-5
cdr3_aa: CASSYGRGRGETQYF

cdr3_length: 14
v_call: TRBV6-6
clone_size: -
j_call: TRBJ2-1
cdr3_aa: CASSRQGLDNEQFF

cdr3_length: 15
v_call: TRBV4-3
clone_size: -
j_call: TRBJ1-1
cdr3_aa: CASSQVDRLNTEAFF

cdr3_length: 13
v_call: TRBV24-1
clone_size: once
j_call: TRBJ2-5
cdr3_aa: CATSAQNLETQYF

cdr3_length: 12
v_call: TRBV20-1
clone_size: -
j_call: TRBJ1-1
cdr3_aa: CSANDRDTEAFF

cdr3_length: 19
v_call: TRBV14
clone_size: -
j_call: TRBJ1-1
cdr3_aa: CASSQEARGSRRRNTEAFF

cdr3_length: 15
v_call: TRBV7-2
clone_size: -
j_call: TRBJ2-5
cdr3_aa: CASSPGPDRKETQYF

cdr3_length: 14
v_call: TRBV2
clone_size: -
j_call: TRBJ1-5
cdr3_aa: CASSGRRDNQPQHF

cdr3_length: 15
v_call: TRBV19
clone_size: -
j_call: TRBJ2-2
cdr3_aa: CASSAGQGSTGELFF

cdr3_length: 15
v_call: TRBV7-2
clone_size: -
j_call: TRBJ2-7
cdr3_aa: CASSYVAGGSYEQYF

cdr3_length: 14
v_call: TRBV7-2
clone_size: -
j_call: TRBJ1-3
cdr3_aa: CASSKGNSGNTIYF

cdr3_length: 12
v_call: TRBV30
clone_size: -
j_call: TRBJ2-3
cdr3_aa: CAWSQGADTQYF

cdr3_length: 14
v_call: TRBV5-1
clone_size: -
j_call: TRBJ2-7
cdr3_aa: CASGTGTGTNEQYF

cdr3_length: 15
v_call: TRBV6-5
clone_size: -
j_call: TRBJ2-7
cdr3_aa: CASRGSGRASYEQYF

cdr3_length: 14
v_call: TRBV3-1/TRBV3-2
clone_size: -
j_call: TRBJ2-3
cdr3_aa: CASTPGQPRDTQYF

cdr3_length: 15
v_call: TRBV7-3
clone_size: -
j_call: TRBJ2-1
cdr3_aa: CASSPSQAAYNEQFF

cdr3_length: 16
v_call: TRBV4-2
clone_size: -
j_call: TRBJ2-7
cdr3_aa: CASSQVWTTSSGEQYF

cdr3_length: 16
v_call: TRBV5-1
clone_size: -
j_call: TRBJ2-6
cdr3_aa: CASSVAGNSGANVLTF

cdr3_length: 15
v_call: TRBV3-1/TRBV3-2
clone_size: -
j_call: TRBJ1-6
cdr3_aa: CASSPQDSGFSTLHF

cdr3_length: 13
v_call: TRBV6-1
clone_size: -
j_call: TRBJ1-2
cdr3_aa: CANSEASGFGYTF

cdr3_length: 16
v_call: TRBV4-1
clone_size: -
j_call: TRBJ1-5
cdr3_aa: CASSQTGTGVNQPQHF

cdr3_length: 14
v_call: TRBV28
clone_size: -
j_call: TRBJ2-1
cdr3_aa: CASKEREAMDEQFF

cdr3_length: 13
v_call: TRBV6-5
clone_size: -
j_call: TRBJ2-7
cdr3_aa: CASLTGWGYEQYF

cdr3_length: 15
v_call: TRBV7-2
clone_size: -
j_call: TRBJ2-5
cdr3_aa: CASSLGRGRGETQYF

cdr3_length: 15
v_call: TRBV7-2
clone_size: -
j_call: TRBJ1-5
cdr3_aa: CASSLWTGVDQPQHF

cdr3_length: 12
v_call: TRBV10-3
clone_size: -
j_call: TRBJ2-2
cdr3_aa: CAISESAGELFF

cdr3_length: 15
v_call: TRBV27
clone_size: -
j_call: TRBJ1-6
cdr3_aa: CASSGDGTVSSPLHF

cdr3_length: 13
v_call: TRBV9
clone_size: once
j_call: TRBJ1-2
cdr3_aa: CASSFQSNYGYTF

cdr3_length: 16
v_call: TRBV6-6
clone_size: -
j_call: TRBJ1-1
cdr3_aa: CATGILPWTGGTEAFF

cdr3_length: 15
v_call: TRBV18
clone_size: -
j_call: TRBJ1-1
cdr3_aa: CASSPPSRGPTEAFF